The 19 T cell receptor beta chains below were found in one sample sequenced in a study of T-cell memory formation after mild COVID-19. In TCRdb, the 5' RACE reads were re-called with MiXCR into one record per CDR3 protein. Of hundreds of thousands of distinct CDR3 sequences in the sample, about a fifth were seen once. Sequencing was carried out using PBMCs or a T cell subset sorted from them (not recorded which). These receptors all come from an adult woman who had mild COVID-19 (a few samples of this study predate the infection). Cell type and time point are not known.

This clonotype turned up a few times. The CDR3 bases are TGTGCCAGCTTACACTCCGGGACAGGGGGTTTCGAGCAGTACTTC. Residues: CASLHSGTGGFEQYF. V and J are TRBV18 and TRBJ2-7; TRBD1 matches 11 bases. The germline gives CDR1 KGHSH, CDR2 LQKENI. The CDR3 is 15 residues long. V lost 7 bases, J lost 6 bases, and 11 bases stayed unmatched.

This clonotype was seen at least ten times. The V gene is TRBV25-1, the J gene TRBJ1-1; D is possibly TRBD1 (5 bases). V lost 8 bases to trimming and J lost 1 base, with 20 bases between them. The CDR3 is made up of 16 amino acids. CDR1 is MGHDK and CDR2 is SYGVNS in the germline V gene. CDR3 loop: CASRDLRGGGNTEAFF. CDR3 bases: TGTGCCAGCCGAGATCTACGAGGTGGGGGGAACACTGAAGCTTTCTTT. Full variable domain (outside the CDR3, taken from reference TRBV25-1 and TRBJ1-1): EADIYQTPRYLVIGTGKKITLECSQTMGHDKMYWYQQDPGMELHLIHYSYGVNSTEKGDLSSESTVSRIRTEHFPLTLESARPSHTSQYLCASRDLRGGGNTEAFFGQGTRLTVV.

Only a few counts were recorded for this clonotype. V usage is TRBV5-1 and J usage is TRBJ2-7; a possible D gene is TRBD1 (5 bases). The V end was cut by 0 bases, the J end by 5 bases, with 12 bases between. The germline CDR1 and CDR2 sequences are SGHRS and YFSETQ. CDR3 size: 14 residues. The CDR3 region is CASSLDSGYDEQYF. The CDR3 coding sequence is TGCGCCAGCAGCTTGGACTCAGGGTACGACGAGCAGTACTTC.

The chain combines TRBV27 with TRBJ2-5; possibly TRBD2 for D (7 bases). The germline V gene encodes CDR1 MNHEY and CDR2 SMNVEV (reference sequence). This CDR3 region has 15 residues. V lost 5 bases and J lost 2, with 15 bases in between. CDR3 DNA sequence: TGTGCCAGCAGTGCAATACAGGGACTACAAGAGACCCAGTACTTC. It specifies CASSAIQGLQETQYF.

The rearrangement uses TRBV29-1 and TRBJ2-1, with 10 bases fitting TRBD1. In germline, CDR1 is SQVTM, CDR2 ANQGSEA. Trimming cost V 7 bases and J 0 bases; bases outside gene matches: 3. The length of the CDR3 is 14 residues. DNA for the CDR3: TGCAGCGCCCGGACAGGGGGCTCCTACAATGAGCAGTTCTTC. It yields the protein CSARTGGSYNEQFF.

This clonotype was counted only a few times. The V and J genes are TRBV27 and TRBJ2-7; 10 bases are a match to TRBD2. This CDR3 has 15 residues. V shed 0 bases and J 3 bases; nucleotides not matched to a gene: 2. Germline V gene lookup returns CDR1 MNHEY and CDR2 SMNVEV (reference sequence). The CDR3 sequence: CASSLSSGRGYEQYF. The CDR3 coding sequence is TGTGCCAGCAGTTTATCCAGCGGGAGGGGCTACGAGCAGTACTTC.

The chain is built from TRBV29-1 and TRBJ2-5, with 7 bases identical to TRBD2. The CDR3 length is 13 residues. Looked up from germline, CDR1 is SQVTM and CDR2 is ANQGSEA. V was pared by 0 bases and J by 10 bases, with 8 bases of the junction left unmatched. In nucleotides, the CDR3 is TGCAGCGTTGAAGATCACGGGGGGAGGTTCCAGTACTTC. Its protein product is CSVEDHGGRFQYF.

The chain recombines TRBV5-1 with TRBJ2-7, with 8 bases lining up with TRBD2. V trimming: 7 bases; J trimming: 5 bases; junction bases outside the gene matches: 8. Per the germline V gene, CDR1 is SGHRS and CDR2 is YFSETQ. The CDR3 is 13 amino acids. The CDR3 DNA follows: TGCGCCAGCCGGGGTGGGACTAGGGACGAGCAGTACTTC. It translates to CASRGGTRDEQYF.

The gene calls are TRBV10-3 and TRBJ1-1, with D possibly TRBD1 on 5 matching bases. Looked up from germline, CDR1 is ENHRY and CDR2 is SYGVKD. V lost 4 bases and J lost 3, with 9 bases in between. This CDR3 has 13 amino acids. The CDR3 reads CAISVSGDTEAFF. The CDR3 DNA reads as TGTGCCATCAGTGTCTCGGGGGACACTGAAGCTTTCTTT.

The V gene is TRBV7-9, the J gene TRBJ2-5, with 7 bases matching TRBD1. CDR1 and CDR2 (germline): SEHNR, FQNEAQ (reference sequence). Trimming removed 8 bases from V and 3 bases from J; junction bases left unmatched: 15. CDR3 length: 16 residues. The CDR3 loop is CASCPQWDRPEETQYF. CDR3 coding DNA: TGTGCCAGCTGCCCCCAGTGGGACAGACCCGAAGAGACCCAGTACTTC.

V gene TRBV2 combines with J gene TRBJ1-1; D gene unclear. The V gene lost 7 bases and the J gene lost 4 bases, with 16 bases spanning the gap. Germline CDR1 reads SNHLY; CDR2 reads FYNNEI. The CDR3 totals 14 residues. In nucleotides, the CDR3 is TGTGCCAGCAACAGACCAACGGAGGGCACTGAAGCTTTCTTT. It codes for CASNRPTEGTEAFF.

V is TRBV20-1 and J is TRBJ2-5; 10 bases map to TRBD2. CDR3 length: 16 amino acids. CDR1 DFQATT and CDR2 SNEGSKA come from the germline V gene (reference sequence). Trimming removed 1 base from V and 5 bases from J; junction bases left unmatched: 10. Here the CDR3 DNA reads TGCAGTGCTAGAGGGGGGGAGCTAGCGGGAGTGGAGACCCAGTACTTC. Residues: CSARGGELAGVETQYF.

The chain has TRBV6-6 and TRBJ1-1; weak D call: TRBD1 (6 bases). The CDR3 extends over 13 amino acids. Germline CDR1 and CDR2: MNHNY and SVGAGI (reference sequence). Trimming stripped 6 bases from V and 6 bases from J, with 14 bases between. The CDR3 bases are TGTGCCAGCAGCCCACAGGGCGTCGCTGAAGCTTTCTTT. Its translation is CASSPQGVAEAFF.

This clonotype was seen a handful of times. The chain has TRBV12-3 or TRBV12-4 and TRBJ2-3; 11 nucleotides align to TRBD2. The J segment lost 7 bases and the V segment lost 4 bases, leaving 13 bases of the junction unmatched. The CDR3 consists of 17 residues. This chain's CDR3 is CASSSGVAGGFGNTQYF. The CDR3 nucleotides read TGTGCCAGCAGTTCCGGGGTAGCGGGGGGGTTCGGGAATACGCAGTATTTT.

The V call is TRBV5-1, the J call TRBJ2-3; D remains ambiguous. The V end lost 3 bases, the J end lost 5 bases, and 16 bases lay between the germline ends. The CDR3 is 15 residues long. The germline CDR1 and CDR2 sequences are SGHRS and YFSETQ. CDR3 region: CASSSAYPSGDTQYF. The CDR3 DNA reads TGCGCCAGCAGCTCTGCATATCCTTCGGGAGATACGCAGTATTTT.

Many counts were recorded for this clonotype. This chain joins TRBV18 and TRBJ2-5; D not resolved. Germline CDR1 and CDR2: KGHSH and LQKENI. The V and J ends lost 6 bases and 5 bases respectively, with 4 bases between them. This CDR3 contains 10 residues. CDR3 nucleotide sequence: TGTGCCAGCTCCGCCGAGACCCAGTACTTC. It is translated as CASSAETQYF.

As concerns this clonotype: Mismatch with germline at one junction end may stem from a read error. The chain couples TRBV23-1 to TRBJ2-7, with D perhaps matching TRBD2 (7 bases). TRBV23-1 is assigned to the ORF class and has an uncertain function. This CDR3 comprises 14 residues. The CDR3 spells CPSKAKGEGDEQYF. CDR3 sequence (DNA): TGCCCCAGCAAGGCTAAGGGGGAGGGCGACGAGCAGTACTTC.

The V and J genes are TRBV11-3 and TRBJ2-1, with D possibly matching TRBD2 (5 bases). The length of the CDR3 is 16 residues. Germline values: CDR1 SGHNT, CDR2 YENEEA. V lost 6 bases to trimming and J lost 7 bases, with 22 bases between them. For the CDR3, the DNA is TGTGCCAGCAGTCCCTCGTTGTGGGAGATCTGGAATGAGCAGTTCTTC. Translating gives CASSPSLWEIWNEQFF.

The J gene is TRBJ2-7, the V gene TRBV15, with TRBD2 matching over 10 bases. Germline V CDR1 and CDR2: LNHNV, YYDKDF (reference sequence). V trimming: 5 bases; J trimming: 3 bases; junction bases outside the gene matches: 7. CDR3 size: 15 residues. The chain's CDR3 is CATSARTSGFYEQYF. The CDR3 bases are TGTGCCACCAGCGCAAGGACTAGCGGTTTCTACGAGCAGTACTTC.